The sequence of this TCR beta chain was determined in a study of blood T cell repertoires in COVID-19 (dated by TCRdb to 2018 to 2021). Study-wide context: Samples from collaborators originated in the United States, Italy and Spain and spanned both the acute and convalescent phases of COVID-19. Where available, HLA class I and class II types were obtained from metadata supplied by the sample provider rather than from assay-based typing. A de-identified subject ID, COVID-19 status, age in years and sex were almost always included in the sample metadata. The material from the prospective study consisted of cDNA or gDNA derived from T cells, B-cell-depleted T cells, or PBMCs. The samples were drawn from the first 160 participants of the ongoing ImmuneRACE study and from 950 to 1,500 subjects provided by 6 global collaborators. Deeply sampled blood TCRbeta repertoires from subjects exposed to, actively infected with, or recovered from COVID-19 were included in the dataset. The repertoires were released in a freely available public database meant as a resource for research on the immune response to SARS-CoV-2. Findings and caveats that apply to the study as a whole: How much clinical and demographic metadata was included differed by source and by participant, and the metadata was provided uncurated.

Participants in the prospective study were enrolled through a virtual design, were aged about 18 to 100 years, and lived in roughly 25 United States geographic areas. In the prospective study, cohorts were assigned on the basis of participant-reported clinical history obtained from a screening survey and a study questionnaire. For ImmuneRACE Cohort 3, a participant was defined as recovered based on two consecutive negative NP/OP PCR tests, clearance by a healthcare professional, or resolution of symptoms. Each participant in the prospective study had whole blood, serum and a nasopharyngeal or oropharyngeal swab collected by mobile phlebotomists. Additional blood draws and questionnaires over a roughly two-month period could optionally be provided by prospective study participants. Blood samples from the prospective study were shipped frozen or at room temperature prior to DNA extraction. The CDR3 covers 12 residues, taking in both the cysteine and the phenylalanine. Only the CDR3 DNA is retained, 36 bases long and in frame from the first base. V is reduced by 9 bases and J by 4 bases, leaving a spacing of 12 bases between them. From the germline V gene, CDR1 is MDHEN and CDR2 is SYDVKM.

TCRbeta CDR3 regions were amplified from genomic DNA by means of the immunoSEQ Assay, a bias-controlled multiplex PCR. The study's own analysis went as follows. Within the assay, amplification of reference gene primers was used to estimate how many nucleated cells each sample contained. To quantify the absolute abundance of each unique TCRbeta CDR3 rearrangement, sequence reads were collapsed and filtered. For each sample, productive Simpson clonality was calculated as the square root of Simpson's diversity index across productive rearrangements. Imported from immuneACCESS, the table was reduced by TCRdb to in-frame sequences with V and J called. These copies leave out some clones; in studies compared against another copy, an unresolved V gene accounts for under half, and the cause of the remainder is not known. The DNA gave D and trimming, while V, J and clone size come from that table. The table for this sample lists approximately 470,000 clones; about 85% of them were counted only once. Roughly 0.72% of the sample rests with the top ten.

Worth noting for this clone: There is no known antigen for this receptor. Within one base of it there is no much larger clone, and no base qualities were kept.

The rearrangement combines TRBV28 with TRBJ1-2, with the D gene call left open. This TCR derives from a woman aged 18-30 years who had recovered from COVID-19. Sequencing used PBMCs or T cells enriched from blood (not recorded which). The CDR3 protein is CASQEGSYGYTF. Here is the DNA: TGTGCCAGTCAGGAGGGCAGCTATGGCTACACCTTC.